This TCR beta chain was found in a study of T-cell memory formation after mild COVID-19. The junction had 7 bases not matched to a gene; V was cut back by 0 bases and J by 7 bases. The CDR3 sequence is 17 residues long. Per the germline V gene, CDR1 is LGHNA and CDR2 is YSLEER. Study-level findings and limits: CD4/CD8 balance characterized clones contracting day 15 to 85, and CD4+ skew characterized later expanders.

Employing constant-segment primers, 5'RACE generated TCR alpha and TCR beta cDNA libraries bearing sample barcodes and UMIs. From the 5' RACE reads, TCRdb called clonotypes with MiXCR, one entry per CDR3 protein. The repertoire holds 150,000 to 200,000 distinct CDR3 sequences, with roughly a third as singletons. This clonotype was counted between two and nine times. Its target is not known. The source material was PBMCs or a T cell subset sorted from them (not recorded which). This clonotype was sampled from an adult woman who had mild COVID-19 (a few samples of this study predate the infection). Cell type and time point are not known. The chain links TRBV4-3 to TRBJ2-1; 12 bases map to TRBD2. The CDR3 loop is CASSQDNASGRVNEQFF. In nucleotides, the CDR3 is TGCGCCAGCAGCCAAGATAACGCTAGCGGGAGGGTAAATGAGCAGTTCTTC.